Listed below are T cell receptor beta chains from one sample, sequenced in a study of beta chain features in type 1 diabetes. Using immunoSEQ multiplex PCR, the repertoire was profiled, and TCRdb retains in-frame clones only, with some absent. Here the sample spans some 150,000 clones, 9.2% being singletons. Material for sequencing was central memory CD4+ T cells from blood. The receptors were gathered from a man aged 18 to 29 in good health. CDR3s include the opening cysteine and the closing phenylalanine or tryptophan. D genes are given only for firm matches. The size field is filled for only some rows; it gives once, few, many or a size class.

j_call,d_call,v_call,clone_size,cdr3_aa,cdr3_nt
TRBJ2-7,NA,TRBV11-3,NA,CASSLQGEAYEQYF,TGTGCCAGCAGCTTGCAGGGGGAGGCTTACGAGCAGTACTTC
TRBJ2-1,NA,TRBV10-3,few,CAISEFQGGPYNEQFF,TGTGCCATCAGTGAGTTCCAGGGGGGCCCCTACAATGAGCAGTTCTTC
TRBJ2-7,TRBD2,TRBV13,many,CASTSRTSYEQYF,TGTGCCAGCACTTCGCGGACTAGCTACGAGCAGTACTTC
TRBJ2-3,TRBD1,TRBV19,NA,CASSLQGADTQYF,TGTGCCAGTAGTCTACAGGGGGCAGATACGCAGTATTTT
TRBJ2-5,TRBD2,TRBV5-1,NA,CASSQLAGGQQAQYF,TGCGCCAGCAGCCAACTAGCGGGGGGCCAGCAGGCCCAGTACTTC
TRBJ2-7,NA,TRBV19,few,CASSMAGRYEQYF,TGTGCCAGTAGTATGGCAGGGAGGTACGAGCAGTACTTC
TRBJ1-4,TRBD1,TRBV4-1,NA,CASSLPGQGRYEKLFF,TGCGCCAGCAGCCTACCGGGACAGGGGCGGTATGAAAAACTGTTTTTT
TRBJ1-2,TRBD1,TRBV18,NA,CASPNRDSALYGYTF,TGTGCCAGCCCAAACCGGGACAGTGCTCTTTATGGCTACACCTTC
TRBJ2-7,NA,TRBV7-2,many,CASSPPLGGRIPYEQYF,TGTGCCAGCAGCCCGCCGCTTGGAGGGAGGATCCCCTACGAGCAGTACTTC
TRBJ2-5,NA,TRBV30,many,CAWKGGGPGSQYF,TGTGCCTGGAAAGGCGGAGGGCCAGGGTCCCAGTACTTC
TRBJ2-2,TRBD2,TRBV4-2,NA,CASSQDSSGGAGNTGELFF,TGTGCCAGCAGCCAAGATTCGAGCGGGGGGGCCGGGAACACCGGGGAGCTGTTTTTT
TRBJ2-5,TRBD1,TRBV7-9,NA,CASSPRQGWQETQYF,TGTGCCAGCAGCCCACGACAGGGGTGGCAGGAGACCCAGTACTTC
TRBJ2-1,TRBD1,TRBV5-1,many,CASSSLQGASYEQFF,TGCGCCAGCAGCTCGCTACAGGGGGCTTCTTATGAGCAGTTCTTC
TRBJ1-5,NA,TRBV19,few,CASNRAAGQPQHF,TGTGCCAGTAACAGAGCGGCAGGTCAGCCCCAGCATTTT
TRBJ2-1,TRBD2,TRBV5-1,few,CASSFGGDNEQFF,TGCGCCAGCAGCTTCGGGGGGGACAATGAGCAGTTCTTC
TRBJ1-5,NA,TRBV7-2,NA,CASSLRSGSNQPQHF,TGTGCCAGCAGCTTACGGTCAGGGTCTAATCAGCCCCAGCATTTT
TRBJ1-4,TRBD1,TRBV29-1,few,CSVRTGQGVEFF,TGCAGCGTGAGGACGGGACAGGGTGTAGAGTTTTTT
TRBJ1-2,NA,TRBV10-3,NA,CAISNSGGSNYGYTF,TGTGCCATCAGCAACTCTGGGGGCTCTAACTATGGCTACACCTTC
TRBJ1-5,NA,TRBV6-5,few,CASRARDFNQPQHF,TGTGCCAGCAGAGCCCGGGACTTCAATCAGCCCCAGCATTTT
TRBJ1-2,NA,TRBV2,NA,CASTQAGIFGYTF,TGTGCCAGCACTCAGGCCGGGATTTTTGGCTACACCTTC
TRBJ2-2,TRBD2,TRBV15,few,CATSRQSTSGGTGELFF,TGTGCCACCAGCAGACAATCAACTAGCGGGGGGACCGGGGAGCTGTTTTTT
TRBJ2-2,NA,TRBV7-6,few,CASSSAGRMNTGELFF,TGTGCCAGCAGCTCTGCGGGACGGATGAACACCGGGGAGCTGTTTTTT
TRBJ2-7,NA,TRBV5-4,few,CASSLRGNSYEQYF,TGTGCCAGCAGCTTGAGAGGGAACTCCTACGAGCAGTACTTC
TRBJ2-3,TRBD2,TRBV4-2,few,CASSQESSGGATTDTQYF,TGTGCCAGCAGCCAAGAGTCTAGCGGGGGGGCCACGACAGATACGCAGTATTTT
TRBJ2-7,NA,TRBV27,few,CASSLLGGPGGGEQYF,TGTGCCAGCAGTTTATTGGGCGGGCCGGGGGGCGGCGAGCAGTACTTC
TRBJ2-7,NA,TRBV18,NA,CASSRDSGGQYF,TGTGCCAGCTCCCGGGACAGCGGGGGGCAGTACTTC
TRBJ2-3,NA,TRBV28,few,CASSGGGRTPDTQYF,TGTGCCAGCTCTGGGGGGGGCCGCACCCCAGATACGCAGTATTTT
TRBJ1-2,NA,TRBV21-1,few,CASSKDQLGGPNYGYTF,TGTGCCAGCAGCAAAGACCAGCTCGGAGGGCCCAACTATGGCTACACCTTC
TRBJ2-7,TRBD2,TRBV7-2,few,CASTLGLAGSYEQYF,TGTGCCAGCACCCTGGGACTAGCGGGCTCCTACGAGCAGTACTTC
TRBJ2-5,NA,TRBV7-2,few,CASSSKLALGETQYF,TGTGCCAGCAGCTCTAAACTAGCCTTGGGTGAGACCCAGTACTTC